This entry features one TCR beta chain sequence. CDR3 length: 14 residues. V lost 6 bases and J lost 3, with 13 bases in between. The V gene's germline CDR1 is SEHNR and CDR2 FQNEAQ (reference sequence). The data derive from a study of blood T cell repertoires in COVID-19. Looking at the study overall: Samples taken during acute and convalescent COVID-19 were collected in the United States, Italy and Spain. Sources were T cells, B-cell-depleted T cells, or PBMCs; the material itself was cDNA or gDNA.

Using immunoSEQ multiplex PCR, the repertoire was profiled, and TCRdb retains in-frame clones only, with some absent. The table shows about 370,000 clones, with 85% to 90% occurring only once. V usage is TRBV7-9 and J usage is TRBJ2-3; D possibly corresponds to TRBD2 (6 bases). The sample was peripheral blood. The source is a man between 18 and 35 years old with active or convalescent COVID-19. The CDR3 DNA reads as TGTGCCAGCAGGTTCAGAGGGACTACAGATACGCAGTATTTT. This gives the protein CASRFRGTTDTQYF.